This paragraph reports one T cell receptor (beta chain). The antigen is unknown. V was trimmed by 1 base and J by 5 bases, leaving 12 bases between them. This CDR3 region has 14 residues. In germline, CDR1 is SGHAT, CDR2 FQNNGV. Both 60 Vbeta primers and 13 Jbeta primers went into the PCR. The protocol was immunoSEQ multiplex PCR, while the TCRdb copy is restricted to in-frame clones and leaves out a portion. This table has roughly 60,000 clones, 77% appearing once. This entry is derived from a study of cytomegalovirus exposure and HLA in healthy donors. Points from the study as a whole: Most TCR beta V segments were productive about 90% or about 30% of the time in an earlier analysis.

Sequencing was performed on PBMCs. The gene calls are TRBV11-2 and TRBJ2-7; D is perhaps TRBD2 (5 bases). This sequence originates from a woman between 40 and 50 years old in good health and CMV-seropositive. CDR3 bases: TGTGCCAGCAGCTTAGGGAGGATGACCCACGAGCAGTACTTC. Protein: CASSLGRMTHEQYF.